This passage covers 6 T cell receptor beta chains from one sample sequenced in a study of T cells in Graves' hyperthyroidism and ophthalmopathy. TCR beta CDR3 regions were amplified from RNA transcripts. The HTBI primer set drove a first-round RT-PCR of the TCR CDR3. TCRdb analysed the multiplex PCR reads with MiXCR anew, one entry per CDR3 protein. The sample includes more than 300,000 distinct CDR3 sequences, about 18% of them seen just once. Sequenced input: blood. These TCRs come from a man aged 18 to 35 with Graves' ophthalmopathy.

V gene TRBV11-3 combines with J gene TRBJ1-1; the D gene is possibly TRBD1 (5 bases). The germline gives CDR1 SGHNT, CDR2 YENEEA. Trimming took off 5 bases at V and 5 bases at J, with 21 bases between the two ends. This CDR3 has 16 residues. CDR3 coding DNA: TGTGCCAGCAGCACCGGACTAGCGGGGGGGGGAACTGAAGCTTTCTTT. This encodes CASSTGLAGGGTEAFF.

The sample holds a few counts of this clonotype. This chain's CDR3 is CASSGGWRTQPQHF. For the CDR3, the DNA is TGCGCCAGCAGTGGGGGGTGGCGGACCCAGCCCCAGCATTTT. The chain joins TRBV10-2 to TRBJ1-5; D may be TRBD1 (5 bases). The V end was cut by 4 bases, the J end by 7 bases, with 14 bases between. The V gene's germline CDR1 is WSHSY and CDR2 SAAADI. This CDR3 comprises 14 residues.

This clonotype was seen many times. CDR3 coding DNA: TGTGCCAGCAGCTCTTTCCAGGGCCCAGATACGCAGTATTTT. Translating it yields CASSSFQGPDTQYF. The chain has TRBV11-2 and TRBJ2-3; tentatively, D is TRBD1 (5 bases). V shed 4 bases and J shed 4 bases, with 12 bases lying between them. CDR1 is SGHAT and CDR2 is FQNNGV in the germline V gene. The CDR3 sequence is 14 residues long.

The chain employs TRBV4-3 and TRBJ2-7, with D perhaps TRBD2 (6 bases). The CDR3 has 13 residues. V was pared by 4 bases and J by 7 bases, with 14 bases between. In germline, CDR1 is LGHNA, CDR2 YSLEER. The CDR3 bases are TGCGCCAGCAGCCCGGGACTTTTAGGGGAGCAGTACTTC. Translation gives CASSPGLLGEQYF.

The chain's CDR3 is CASSMDRVGYGYTF. For the CDR3, the DNA is TGTGCCAGCAGTATGGACAGGGTCGGCTATGGCTACACCTTC. The chain employs TRBV12-3 or TRBV12-4 and TRBJ1-2; 8 bases align to TRBD1. The CDR3 extends over 14 amino acids. V trimming: 5 bases; J trimming: 4 bases; junction bases outside the gene matches: 6.

On this clonotype: A much more abundant neighbour one base away suggests this may be a read error. The chain carries TRBV20-1 and TRBJ1-2; D not certain. The CDR3 contains 11 residues. V lost 8 bases and J 5 bases, leaving 12 bases between the germline ends. Germline CDR1 is DFQATT and CDR2 is SNEGSKA (reference sequence). As DNA, the CDR3 is TGCAGTAGTAGGAATTTTTATGGCTACACCTTC. Its translation: CSSRNFYGYTF.